This entry describes one T cell receptor (beta chain). This clone is a singleton in its sample. This clone's antigen is unknown. Base-call qualities are not available, and no considerably larger clone is one nucleotide away. These data are taken from a study of cytomegalovirus exposure and HLA in healthy donors (dated by TCRdb to about 2017). Turning to the overall study: According to a later analysis, the roughly 120 validation repertoires were produced on the same platform as the approximately 690 repertoires of the first cohort. The study aimed to test whether signatures of past pathogen exposure could be identified by cataloging public T cell receptors. In addition to the first cohort of approximately 650 subjects, a separate validation cohort of approximately 120 different subjects was used. High-throughput TCR immunosequencing, statistical association of individual TCRs with disease status, and machine learning were combined to predict cytomegalovirus infection status. The paper's findings and limits, for the study overall: In the study, 150 to 200 TCR beta chains were listed as associated with cytomegalovirus. The authors suggested that the approach could potentially be extended to other disease states and immunological phenotypes. In vitro tests confirmed that a few of the cytomegalovirus-associated TCR beta chains recognize cytomegalovirus antigens. A later analysis found that TCRs clustered in the first cohort also tended to co-occur in the approximately 120 validation repertoires, with more than 90% of cluster scores above 0. Across donors, most TCR sequences were observed very rarely, whereas some public TCRs were present in many individuals. The classifier was reported to diagnose cytomegalovirus status with high specificity and sensitivity in both the original and validation cohorts. A later analysis had no HLA typing for the validation cohort, so co-occurrence there was scored across all 120 or so repertoires.

Libraries came from the immunoSEQ multiplex PCR assay. The study's processing was this. A statistical classification framework was developed to diagnose cytomegalovirus status using the catalog of TCR beta chain sequences. The table was pulled from immuneACCESS by TCRdb, which kept in-frame rearrangements only. Such tables lose some clones; where checked, under half of the loss comes from unresolved V genes, and the rest has no known cause. That table is the source of V, J and clone size, and D and trimming were worked out from the DNA. The sample profile shows tens of thousands of clones; about 96% of them were found once. The leading ten clones occupy approximately 1% of the sample. The CDR3 starts with the cysteine, ends with the phenylalanine, and has 16 residues. Kept here is only the CDR3 DNA, which spans 48 bases and is read in frame from base 1. CDR1 and CDR2 were assigned from the germline V gene as MNHNS and SASEGT. Clipping removes 2 bases from V and 4 bases from J, with 7 as the unmatched junction base count.

Donors formed part of the validation cohort, which comprised 120 or so subjects and was distinct from the first cohort of fewer than 750 subjects. Sequencing used PBMCs. The receptor comes from a man aged 18 to 29 in good health and CMV-seronegative. The chain is encoded by TRBV6-1 joined to TRBJ2-2, and 7 junction bases match TRBD1. The CDR3 here reads CASSEYGQEFTGELFF. The nucleotide sequence reads TGTGCCAGCAGTGAATACGGACAGGAGTTCACCGGGGAGCTGTTTTTT.